The rows below give T cell receptor beta chains drawn from one sample of a study of T-cell memory formation after mild COVID-19. Each CDR3 protein is one row after TCRdb ran MiXCR on the 5' RACE reads. The sample lists hundreds of thousands of distinct CDR3 sequences, around a sixth occurring once. The sequenced sample was PBMCs or a T cell subset sorted from them (not recorded which). The source is a man aged 18 to 35 who had mild COVID-19 (a few samples of this study predate the infection). Cell type and time point are not known. CDR3s include the opening cysteine and the closing phenylalanine or tryptophan. Fields, in order: V gene, D gene, J gene, clone size, CDR3 protein, CDR3 DNA. The D gene is left open where the match is weak. A row's size may be missing; if present it is once, few, many or a size class.

V gene: TRBV12-3/TRBV12-4; D gene: NA; J gene: TRBJ2-4; clone size: NA; CDR3 protein: CASSWTGPGDIQYF; CDR3 DNA: TGTGCCAGCAGTTGGACGGGACCTGGAGACATTCAGTACTTC
V gene: TRBV27; D gene: NA; J gene: TRBJ2-3; clone size: few; CDR3 protein: CASSFKGDGTDTQYF; CDR3 DNA: TGTGCCAGCAGTTTTAAGGGAGATGGCACAGATACGCAGTATTTT
V gene: TRBV14; D gene: TRBD1; J gene: TRBJ1-5; clone size: NA; CDR3 protein: CASSQGTTVGQAAPHQPQHF; CDR3 DNA: TGTGCCAGCAGCCAAGGGACGACCGTGGGACAGGCGGCCCCCCATCAGCCCCAGCATTTT
V gene: TRBV20-1; D gene: NA; J gene: TRBJ2-3; clone size: few; CDR3 protein: CSAIATSTDTQYF; CDR3 DNA: TGCAGTGCAATAGCAACTAGCACAGATACGCAGTATTTT
V gene: TRBV12-3/TRBV12-4; D gene: TRBD2; J gene: TRBJ2-5; clone size: NA; CDR3 protein: CASSFGAAGGPETQYF; CDR3 DNA: TGTGCCAGCAGTTTTGGAGCGGCGGGGGGCCCGGAGACCCAGTACTTC
V gene: TRBV20-1; D gene: NA; J gene: TRBJ1-1; clone size: NA; CDR3 protein: CSARESQGARKAFF; CDR3 DNA: TGCAGTGCTAGAGAATCGCAGGGAGCTCGTAAAGCTTTCTTT
V gene: TRBV7-9; D gene: TRBD1; J gene: TRBJ1-2; clone size: NA; CDR3 protein: CASRLDRGHDGYTF; CDR3 DNA: TGTGCCAGCAGATTAGACAGGGGGCATGATGGCTACACCTTC
V gene: TRBV6-2/TRBV6-3; D gene: NA; J gene: TRBJ2-7; clone size: few; CDR3 protein: CASRSGFREQYF; CDR3 DNA: TGTGCCAGCAGATCGGGATTTCGGGAGCAGTACTTC
V gene: TRBV7-2; D gene: NA; J gene: TRBJ2-5; clone size: few; CDR3 protein: CASSLIAGTLQETQYF; CDR3 DNA: TGTGCCAGCAGCTTAATCGCGGGGACTCTCCAAGAGACCCAGTACTTC
V gene: TRBV7-9; D gene: NA; J gene: TRBJ2-5; clone size: few; CDR3 protein: CASSLELGIQETQYF; CDR3 DNA: TGTGCCAGCAGCTTAGAGTTGGGTATTCAAGAGACCCAGTACTTC
V gene: TRBV7-2; D gene: NA; J gene: TRBJ2-2; clone size: few; CDR3 protein: CASSLLGNGELFF; CDR3 DNA: TGTGCCAGCAGCCTTCTGGGGAACGGGGAGCTGTTTTTT
V gene: TRBV4-2; D gene: NA; J gene: TRBJ1-2; clone size: NA; CDR3 protein: CASSQETQNGYTF; CDR3 DNA: TGTGCCAGCAGCCAAGAAACCCAGAATGGCTACACCTTC
V gene: TRBV4-3; D gene: TRBD2; J gene: TRBJ2-3; clone size: few; CDR3 protein: CASSHSTSGSTDTQYF; CDR3 DNA: TGCGCCAGCAGCCACTCGACTAGCGGGAGCACAGATACGCAGTATTTT
V gene: TRBV27; D gene: NA; J gene: TRBJ2-5; clone size: NA; CDR3 protein: CASSFLRDNEETQYF; CDR3 DNA: TGTGCCAGCAGTTTCTTAAGGGACAACGAGGAGACCCAGTACTTC
V gene: TRBV27; D gene: NA; J gene: TRBJ1-5; clone size: NA; CDR3 protein: CASSPGWSNQPQHF; CDR3 DNA: TGTGCCAGCAGTCCAGGGTGGAGCAATCAGCCCCAGCATTTT
V gene: TRBV19; D gene: TRBD2; J gene: TRBJ2-3; clone size: NA; CDR3 protein: CASSISGGADTQYF; CDR3 DNA: TGTGCCAGTAGTATAAGCGGGGGGGCAGATACGCAGTATTTT